This T cell receptor (beta chain) was found in a study of blood T cell repertoires in COVID-19. Clones were sequenced by immunoSEQ multiplex PCR, and TCRdb holds only the in-frame ones, with some missing. Among around 200,000 clones, around four fifths were seen once, and the ten largest hold about 9%. The sequence was collected from a man between 40 and 49 years old with active or convalescent COVID-19. The sequenced sample was peripheral blood.

The CDR3 DNA reads as TGTGCCAGTAGCCCCGGGGTGACAGGGAACACTGAAGCTTTCTTT. It translates to CASSPGVTGNTEAFF. The genes are TRBV19 and TRBJ1-1, with D perhaps TRBD1 (6 bases). Trimming left V 6 bases short and J 1 base short, with 15 bases between. The length of the CDR3 is 15 residues. Germline CDR1 LNHDA, CDR2 SQIVND (reference sequence).